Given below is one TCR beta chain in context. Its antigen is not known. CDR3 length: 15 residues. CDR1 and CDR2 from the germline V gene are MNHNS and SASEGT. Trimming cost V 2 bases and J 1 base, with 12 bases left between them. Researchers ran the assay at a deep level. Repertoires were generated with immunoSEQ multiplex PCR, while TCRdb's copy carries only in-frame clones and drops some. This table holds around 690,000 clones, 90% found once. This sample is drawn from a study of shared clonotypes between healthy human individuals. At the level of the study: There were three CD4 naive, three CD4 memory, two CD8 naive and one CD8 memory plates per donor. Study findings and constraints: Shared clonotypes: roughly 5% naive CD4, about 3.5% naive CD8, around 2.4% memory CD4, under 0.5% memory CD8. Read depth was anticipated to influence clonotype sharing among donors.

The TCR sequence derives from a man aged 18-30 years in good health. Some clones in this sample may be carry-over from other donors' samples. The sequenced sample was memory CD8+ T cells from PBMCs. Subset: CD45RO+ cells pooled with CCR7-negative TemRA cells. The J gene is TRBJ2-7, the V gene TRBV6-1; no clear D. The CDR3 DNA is TGTGCCAGCAGTGAACAGCTGGTCGCATCCTACGAGCAGTACTTC. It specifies CASSEQLVASYEQYF.